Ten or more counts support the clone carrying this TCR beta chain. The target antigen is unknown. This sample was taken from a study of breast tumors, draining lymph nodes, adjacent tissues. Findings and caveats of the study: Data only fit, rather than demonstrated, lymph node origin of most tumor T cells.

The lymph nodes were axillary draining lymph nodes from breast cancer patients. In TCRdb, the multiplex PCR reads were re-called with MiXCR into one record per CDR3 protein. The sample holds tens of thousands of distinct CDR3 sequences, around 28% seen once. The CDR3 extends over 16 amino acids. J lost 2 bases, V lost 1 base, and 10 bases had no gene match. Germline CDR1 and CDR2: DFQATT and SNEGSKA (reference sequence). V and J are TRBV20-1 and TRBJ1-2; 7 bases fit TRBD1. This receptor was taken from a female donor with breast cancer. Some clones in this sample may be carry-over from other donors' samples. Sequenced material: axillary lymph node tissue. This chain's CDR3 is CSARGGTAGGNYGYTF. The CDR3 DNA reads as TGCAGTGCTAGAGGTGGGACAGCGGGAGGCAACTATGGCTACACCTTC.